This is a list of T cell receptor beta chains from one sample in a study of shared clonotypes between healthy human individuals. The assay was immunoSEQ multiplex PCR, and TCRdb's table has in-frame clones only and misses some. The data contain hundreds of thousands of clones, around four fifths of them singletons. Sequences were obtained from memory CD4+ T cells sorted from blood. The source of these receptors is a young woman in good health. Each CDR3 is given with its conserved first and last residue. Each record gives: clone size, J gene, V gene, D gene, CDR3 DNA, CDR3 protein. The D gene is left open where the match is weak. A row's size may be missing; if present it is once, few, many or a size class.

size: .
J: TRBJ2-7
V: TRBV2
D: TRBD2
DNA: TGTGCCAGCATGTTCTCGCGGGAGGATCTCGAGCAGTACTTC
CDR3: CASMFSREDLEQYF

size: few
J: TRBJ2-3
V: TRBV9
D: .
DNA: TGTGCCAGCAGCGTAGCGGGACAAAGTACAGATACGCAGTATTTT
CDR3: CASSVAGQSTDTQYF

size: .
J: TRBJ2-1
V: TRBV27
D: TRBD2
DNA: TGTGCCAGCAGTTTATCGCTTCCCGGAACTAGCGGGAACAATGAGCAGTTCTTC
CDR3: CASSLSLPGTSGNNEQFF

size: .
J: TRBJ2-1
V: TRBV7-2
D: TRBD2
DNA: TGTGCCAGCAGCCCCTCCGGGACTAGCGGCCACAATGAGCAGTTCTTC
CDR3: CASSPSGTSGHNEQFF

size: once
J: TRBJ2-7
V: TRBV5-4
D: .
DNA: TGTGCCAGCAGCTTAGTCGGCGGGGTGAGCTCCTACGAGCAGTACTTC
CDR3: CASSLVGGVSSYEQYF

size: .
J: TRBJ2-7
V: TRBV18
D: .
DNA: TGTGCCAGCTCACGCGACACTAGTTCCTACGAGCAGTACTTC
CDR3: CASSRDTSSYEQYF

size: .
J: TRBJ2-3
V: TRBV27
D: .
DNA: TGTGCCAGCTCTAGGGGAGATACGCAGTATTTT
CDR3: CASSRGDTQYF

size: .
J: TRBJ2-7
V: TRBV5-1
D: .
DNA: TGCGCCAGCAGCGAACAAGGGACTGTGGGAGAGCAGTACTTC
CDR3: CASSEQGTVGEQYF

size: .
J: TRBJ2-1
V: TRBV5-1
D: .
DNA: TGCGCCAGCAGCTGGACCCCGAGGGGCTACAATGAGCAGTTCTTC
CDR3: CASSWTPRGYNEQFF

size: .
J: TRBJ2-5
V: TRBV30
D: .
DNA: TGTGCCTGGAGCCTCGGCTTAGCGACACTCCTGTACTTC
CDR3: CAWSLGLATLLYF

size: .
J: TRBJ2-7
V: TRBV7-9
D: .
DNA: TGTGCCAGCAGCTTGGGAACAGGGATTACCTACGAGCAGTACTTC
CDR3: CASSLGTGITYEQYF

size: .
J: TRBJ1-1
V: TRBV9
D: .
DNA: TGTGCCAGCAGCGTAGACCCGGGTCGGGAAACTGAAGCTTTCTTT
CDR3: CASSVDPGRETEAFF

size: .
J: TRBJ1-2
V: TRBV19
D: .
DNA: TGTGCCAGTAGTGGACGGGGTCCCAACTATGGCTACACCTTC
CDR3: CASSGRGPNYGYTF

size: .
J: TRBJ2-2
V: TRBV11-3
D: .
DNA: TGTGCCAGCAGTATGACAGTTAACACCGGGGAGCTGTTTTTT
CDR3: CASSMTVNTGELFF

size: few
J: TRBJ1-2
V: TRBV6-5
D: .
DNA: TGTGCCAGCTGGCAGGGGTTCTATGGCTACACCTTC
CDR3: CASWQGFYGYTF

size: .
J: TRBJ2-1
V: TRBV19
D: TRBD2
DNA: TGTGCCAGTAGTATGACGGCGGGAGTGGATGAGCAGTTCTTC
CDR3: CASSMTAGVDEQFF

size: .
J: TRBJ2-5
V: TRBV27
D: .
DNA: TGTGCCAGCAGTTTATACGACCAAGAGACCCAGTACTTC
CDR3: CASSLYDQETQYF

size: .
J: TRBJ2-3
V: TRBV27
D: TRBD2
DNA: TGTGCCAGCAGTCTACGAACTCTAGCGGCAGATACGCAGTATTTT
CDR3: CASSLRTLAADTQYF

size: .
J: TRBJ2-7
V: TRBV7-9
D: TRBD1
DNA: TGTGCCAGCAGCTTAGGACAGGGTGTTTCCTACGAGCAGTACTTC
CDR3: CASSLGQGVSYEQYF

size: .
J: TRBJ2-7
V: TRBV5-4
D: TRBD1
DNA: TGTGCCAGCAGCTTTCCGGACAGGGTCACCGAGCAGTACTTC
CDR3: CASSFPDRVTEQYF

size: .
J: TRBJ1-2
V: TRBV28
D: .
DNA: TGTGCCAGCAGTTCGAGGCGGGGAGGGGGCTACACCTTC
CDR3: CASSSRRGGGYTF

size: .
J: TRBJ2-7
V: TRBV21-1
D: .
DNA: TGTGCCAGCAGCCCCAATAGCGGCCCCTCTTCCTACGAGCAGTACTTC
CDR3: CASSPNSGPSSYEQYF

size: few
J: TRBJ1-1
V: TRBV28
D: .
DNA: TGTGCCAGCAGTTTAAAAGGGGGTAACACTGAAGCTTTCTTT
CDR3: CASSLKGGNTEAFF

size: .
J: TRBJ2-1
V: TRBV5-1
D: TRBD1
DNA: TGCGCCAGCAGCCCGGGACAGGGGACTGTTTACAATGAGCAGTTCTTC
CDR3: CASSPGQGTVYNEQFF

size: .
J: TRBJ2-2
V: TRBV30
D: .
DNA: TGTGCCTGGAGTTTAGAGGGGGGAGCCGGGGAGCTGTTTTTT
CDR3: CAWSLEGGAGELFF